A single sample is the source of the 31 T cell receptor beta chains below, sequenced in a study of blood T cell repertoires in COVID-19. The table came from immunoSEQ multiplex PCR; TCRdb's copy has only in-frame clones and leaves some out. The sample has 200,000 to 300,000 clones; 82% are singletons. The sequencing input was peripheral blood. The receptors were sampled from a woman aged 55-69 years with active or convalescent COVID-19.

The chain couples TRBV27 to TRBJ1-2; 11 positions match TRBD1. Germline V CDR1 and CDR2: MNHEY, SMNVEV (reference sequence). With 5 bases clipped from V and 7 bases from J, the junction kept 12 bases outside the gene matches. The CDR3 sequence is 16 residues long. The CDR3 sequence is CASSRSDRGLGGGYTF. DNA for the CDR3: TGTGCCAGCAGTAGGTCGGACAGGGGGCTAGGTGGTGGCTACACCTTC.

The chain couples TRBV5-4 to TRBJ2-2; D unclear. Trimming removed 0 bases at V and 0 bases at J, with 6 bases between. Per the germline V gene, CDR1 is SGHNT and CDR2 is YYREEE (reference sequence). This CDR3 spans 15 amino acids. CDR3 protein: CASSLVYPNTGELFF. DNA for the CDR3: TGTGCCAGCAGCTTGGTCTACCCGAACACCGGGGAGCTGTTTTTT.

The J gene is TRBJ2-5, the V gene TRBV2; 7 bases align to TRBD1. V was clipped by 4 bases and J by 4 bases; unmatched bases: 3. The CDR3 has 13 amino acids. Germline V gene lookup returns CDR1 SNHLY and CDR2 FYNNEI. The CDR3 nucleotides read TGTGCCAGCAGTGGGAACAGGGGAGAGACCCAGTACTTC. This gives the protein CASSGNRGETQYF.

There are a few counts of this clone. The gene calls are TRBV7-9 and TRBJ1-6; D possibly corresponds to TRBD1 (5 bases). The V gene lost 8 bases and the J gene lost 3 bases, with 11 bases spanning the gap. The CDR3 extends over 14 amino acids. Germline CDR1 SEHNR, CDR2 FQNEAQ (reference sequence). The CDR3 is CASSQDIYNSPLHF. The CDR3, as DNA: TGTGCCAGCTCACAGGACATCTATAATTCACCCCTCCACTTT.

The chain links TRBV19 to TRBJ2-5; 12 bases fit TRBD2. Looked up from germline, CDR1 is LNHDA and CDR2 is SQIVND (reference sequence). With 4 bases clipped from V and 0 bases from J, the junction kept 3 bases outside the gene matches. This CDR3 spans 16 amino acids. CDR3 region: CASSTLAGGYQETQYF. In nucleotides, the CDR3 is TGTGCCAGTAGTACGCTAGCGGGGGGGTACCAAGAGACCCAGTACTTC.

The chain recombines TRBV5-1 with TRBJ1-2, with 8 positions matching TRBD1. V gave up 2 bases and J gave up 3 bases; unmatched junction bases: 3. CDR1 SGHRS and CDR2 YFSETQ come from the germline V gene. This CDR3 region has 14 residues. CDR3 DNA: TGCGCCAGCAGCTTTCAGGGGGCGGACTATGGCTACACCTTC. This codes for CASSFQGADYGYTF. Full variable domain (outside the CDR3, taken from reference TRBV5-1 and TRBJ1-2): KAGVTQTPRYLIKTRGQQVTLSCSPISGHRSVSWYQQTPGQGLQFLFEYFSETQRNKGNFPGRFSGRQFSNSRSEMNVSTLELGDSALYLCASSFQGADYGYTFGSGTRLTVV.

This chain joins TRBV2 and TRBJ1-1; D may be TRBD1 (5 bases). Germline CDR1 reads SNHLY; CDR2 reads FYNNEI. V was clipped by 7 bases and J by 3 bases, with 12 bases between them. The CDR3 has 13 residues. The chain's CDR3 is CASTSTEDTEAFF. CDR3 nucleotide sequence: TGTGCCAGCACCTCGACAGAAGACACTGAAGCTTTCTTT.

The chain has TRBV7-2 and TRBJ1-4; 12 nucleotides line up with TRBD1. CDR3 length: 17 amino acids. CDR1 and CDR2 (germline): SGHTA, FQGNSA. The ends lost 2 bases at V and 3 bases at J; junction bases unmatched: 4. CDR3 DNA: TGTGCCAGCAGCTTAACGGGACAGGGGGCAGCTAATGAAAAACTGTTTTTT. As protein: CASSLTGQGAANEKLFF.

This rearrangement joins TRBV7-8 to TRBJ2-7, with a tentative D call TRBD1 (6 bases). Germline CDR1 SGHVS, CDR2 FQNEAQ. The V end lost 2 bases, the J end lost 9 bases, and 14 bases lay between the germline ends. This CDR3 contains 13 residues. The CDR3 loop reads CASSLPGRGGQYF. The DNA for the CDR3 is TGTGCCAGCAGCTTACCGGGACGAGGGGGGCAGTACTTC. Looking up the rest from reference TRBV7-8 and TRBJ2-7 gives the full variable domain: GAGVSQSPRYKVAKRGQDVALRCDPISGHVSLFWYQQALGQGPEFLTYFQNEAQLDKSGLPSDRFFAERPEGSVSTLKIQRTQQEDSAVYLCASSLPGRGGQYFGPGTRLTVT.

This clone turned up a few times. The rearrangement uses TRBV5-4 and TRBJ2-5; 13 bases align to TRBD2. Germline V CDR1 and CDR2: SGHNT, YYREEE (reference sequence). V lost 4 bases and J lost 4; bases outside the gene matches: 7. This CDR3 has 16 residues. The CDR3 spells CASSPGLAGVGETQYF. Here the CDR3 DNA reads TGTGCCAGCAGCCCCGGACTAGCGGGGGTGGGAGAGACCCAGTACTTC.

The chain recombines TRBV5-8 with TRBJ1-2, with 7 bases matching TRBD1. After removal of 4 bases from V and 4 bases from J, the junction contained 7 bases not matched to a gene. This CDR3 region has 14 residues. From germline, CDR1 is SGHTS and CDR2 YDEGEE. The CDR3 coding sequence is TGTGCCAGCAGCAGGGACAGAGTGATCTATGGCTACACCTTC. Amino acids: CASSRDRVIYGYTF.

The chain combines TRBV12-3 or TRBV12-4 with TRBJ1-5, with a weak D call TRBD1 (5 bases). This CDR3 has 12 residues. V lost 8 bases to trimming and J lost 7 bases, with 12 bases between them. The CDR3 spells CASALGPQPQHF. Written as DNA, the CDR3 is TGTGCCAGCGCCTTGGGGCCGCAGCCCCAGCATTTT.

The gene calls are TRBV24-1 and TRBJ2-3; D gene uncertain. Looked up from germline, CDR1 is KGHDR and CDR2 is SFDVKD. The CDR3 is 12 amino acids. Trimming cost V 6 bases and J 4 bases, with 7 bases left between them. DNA of the CDR3: TGTGCCACCAGTCAAGAGTCAGATACGCAGTATTTT. It specifies CATSQESDTQYF.

The J gene is TRBJ1-3, the V gene TRBV14; D may be TRBD1 (6 bases). V dropped 5 bases and J dropped 0 bases, with 11 bases sitting between them. This CDR3 comprises 15 residues. Germline values: CDR1 SGHDN, CDR2 FVKESK. The CDR3 spells CASSRQVHSGNTIYF. The DNA of the CDR3 is TGTGCCAGCAGCAGACAGGTCCACTCTGGAAACACCATATATTTT.

The rearrangement links TRBV5-1 to TRBJ1-2, with 7 bases fitting TRBD1. Germline CDR1 is SGHRS and CDR2 is YFSETQ. After removal of 2 bases from V and 3 bases from J, the junction contained 4 bases not matched to a gene. This CDR3 is built from 14 residues. CDR3 bases: TGCGCCAGCAGCTTACCGGGACAGCACTATGGCTACACCTTC. Protein sequence: CASSLPGQHYGYTF.

The V call is TRBV14, the J call TRBJ1-2; TRBD1 matches 10 bases. CDR3 size: 15 residues. V dropped 3 bases and J dropped 4; count of bases not matched to a gene: 5. The germline gives CDR1 SGHDN, CDR2 FVKESK. The CDR3, as DNA: TGTGCCAGCAGCCAGCCCGGGACAGGGGCCTATGGCTACACCTTC. It specifies CASSQPGTGAYGYTF. The full variable domain, completed using reference TRBV14 and TRBJ1-2, is EAGVTQFPSHSVIEKGQTVTLRCDPISGHDNLYWYRRVMGKEIKFLLHFVKESKQDESGMPNNRFLAERTGGTYSTLKVQPAELEDSGVYFCASSQPGTGAYGYTFGSGTRLTVV.

The J gene is TRBJ2-7, the V gene TRBV6-2 or TRBV6-3; 10 positions agree with TRBD2. Germline V gene lookup returns CDR1 MNHEY and CDR2 SVGEGT. CDR3 size: 15 residues. V lost 6 bases and J lost 2; bases outside the gene matches: 7. This CDR3 is CASSPYGLAAYEQYF. The CDR3 DNA follows: TGTGCCAGCAGCCCCTACGGACTAGCGGCCTACGAGCAGTACTTC.

The chain employs TRBV3-1 (or the pseudogene TRBV3-2) and TRBJ2-3; a possible D gene is TRBD2 (6 bases). Trimming pared 0 bases from V and 5 bases from J, leaving 15 bases between. Germline CDR1 is LGHDT and CDR2 is YNNKEL (reference sequence). The CDR3 covers 16 residues. The CDR3 nucleotides read TGTGCCAGCAGCCAAGATCTAGCGTTCCCCGGAGATACGCAGTATTTT. It yields the protein CASSQDLAFPGDTQYF.

The chain employs TRBV2 and TRBJ1-2; tentative D call: TRBD1 (5 bases). From germline, CDR1 is SNHLY and CDR2 FYNNEI. This CDR3 has 12 amino acids. Trimming left V 4 bases short and J 5 bases short, with 8 bases between. The CDR3 loop is CASSGQLYGYTF. As DNA, the CDR3 is TGTGCCAGCAGTGGACAGCTATATGGCTACACCTTC.

This rearrangement joins TRBV2 to TRBJ2-2; 7 nucleotides match TRBD1. The CDR3 totals 13 residues. Germline lookup yields CDR1 SNHLY and CDR2 FYNNEI. With V trimmed by 6 bases and J by 6 bases, 4 bases remained unmatched. This CDR3 reads CASRRQGSGELFF. CDR3 DNA: TGTGCCAGCAGAAGACAGGGTTCCGGGGAGCTGTTTTTT.

V and J are TRBV20-1 and TRBJ1-2; D is unresolved. The CDR3 loop spans 12 amino acids. V lost 3 bases, J lost 3 bases, and 8 bases lay in between. The germline V gene encodes CDR1 DFQATT and CDR2 SNEGSKA (reference sequence). The CDR3 DNA follows: TGCAGTGCTAGTACACAGTACTATGGCTACACCTTC. It translates to CSASTQYYGYTF.

The chain employs TRBV5-1 and TRBJ2-1; 7 bases map to TRBD1. Trimming took 7 bases from V and 9 from J; bases not matched to a gene: 13. The CDR3 extends over 14 amino acids. The germline gives CDR1 SGHRS, CDR2 YFSETQ. The CDR3, as DNA: TGCGCCAGCGCCCCCGGGCAGGGGGTCAGTGAGCAGTTCTTC. As protein: CASAPGQGVSEQFF.

V usage is TRBV5-1 and J usage is TRBJ1-2; D is unresolved. Trimming cost V 0 bases and J 1 base, with 7 bases left between them. This CDR3 has 14 residues. Germline V gene lookup returns CDR1 SGHRS and CDR2 YFSETQ. CDR3 sequence: CASSLEGSNYGYTF. The DNA for the CDR3 is TGCGCCAGCAGCTTGGAAGGGAGTAACTATGGCTACACCTTC.

The V gene is TRBV6-2 or TRBV6-3, the J gene TRBJ1-5; D not resolved. Germline lookup yields CDR1 MNHEY and CDR2 SVGEGT. The CDR3 is 15 amino acids. V was pared by 5 bases and J by 8 bases, with 19 bases between. CDR3 nucleotide sequence: TGTGCCAGCAGTCCATCATTCACAGTGAGCAAGCCCCAGCATTTT. Amino acids: CASSPSFTVSKPQHF.

The chain carries TRBV4-3 and TRBJ2-7; D possibly corresponds to TRBD1 (6 bases). Trimming stripped 0 bases from V and 6 bases from J, with 9 bases between. There are 13 residues in the CDR3. CDR1 is LGHNA, CDR2 YSLEER, per germline. The CDR3 DNA follows: TGCGCCAGCAGCCAAGATCTGACAGGCGAGCAGTACTTC. This translates into CASSQDLTGEQYF.

V gene TRBV29-1 combines with J gene TRBJ1-2; TRBD1 matches at 10 bases. The germline V gene encodes CDR1 SQVTM and CDR2 ANQGSEA. The ends lost 6 bases at V and 0 bases at J; junction bases unmatched: 10. The CDR3 has 16 amino acids. CDR3 sequence reads: CSVRDRGQTSNYGYTF. CDR3 sequence (DNA): TGCAGCGTGCGAGACAGGGGGCAAACTTCTAACTATGGCTACACCTTC. Using reference TRBV29-1 and TRBJ1-2 for the parts outside the CDR3, the full variable domain is SAVISQKPSRDICQRGTSLTIQCQVDSQVTMMFWYRQQPGQSLTLIATANQGSEATYESGFVIDKFPISRPNLTFSTLTVSNMSPEDSSIYLCSVRDRGQTSNYGYTFGSGTRLTVV.

The chain recombines TRBV4-2 with TRBJ2-5; D uncertain. V was shortened by 2 bases and J by 1 base, with 11 bases between the two germline ends. Germline V gives CDR1 LGHNA, CDR2 YNFKEQ. This CDR3 is 15 amino acids long. CDR3 residues: CASSQWVQPQETQYF. CDR3 in DNA: TGTGCCAGCAGCCAATGGGTACAGCCCCAAGAGACCCAGTACTTC.

This chain connects TRBV7-9 to TRBJ2-3; 8 bases are a match to TRBD2. In germline, CDR1 is SEHNR, CDR2 FQNEAQ (reference sequence). This CDR3 has 17 residues. V was clipped by 3 bases and J by 5 bases; unmatched bases: 13. In DNA, the CDR3 is TGTGCCAGCAGCTTCCCCCGGACTAGCCTTATGGAAGATACGCAGTATTTT. Its protein product is CASSFPRTSLMEDTQYF.

The V gene is TRBV2, the J gene TRBJ1-6; 9 positions match TRBD1. After removal of 6 bases from V and 9 bases from J, the junction contained 6 bases not matched to a gene. The CDR3 has 14 amino acids. Germline values: CDR1 SNHLY, CDR2 FYNNEI. The CDR3 nucleotides read TGTGCCAGCAGGGGGACAGGGTGGGTTTCACCCCTCCACTTT. Translation: CASRGTGWVSPLHF.

V is TRBV27 and J is TRBJ1-5; D perhaps matches TRBD1 (5 bases). The CDR3 length is 15 residues. Germline CDR1 is MNHEY and CDR2 is SMNVEV (reference sequence). V lost 1 base to trimming and J lost 4 bases, with 11 bases between them. The CDR3 DNA reads as TGTGCCAGCAGTTTATGGGCGGGGGAGAATCAGCCCCAGCATTTT. Translating it yields CASSLWAGENQPQHF.

The chain has TRBV29-1 and TRBJ2-7; D ambiguous. Trimming shortened V by 6 bases and J by 0 bases, and 12 bases separated the two germline ends. CDR1 SQVTM and CDR2 ANQGSEA come from the germline V gene. There are 13 residues in the CDR3. The CDR3 protein is CSVWQRSSYEQYF. The CDR3 coding sequence is TGCAGCGTGTGGCAGCGAAGCTCCTACGAGCAGTACTTC.